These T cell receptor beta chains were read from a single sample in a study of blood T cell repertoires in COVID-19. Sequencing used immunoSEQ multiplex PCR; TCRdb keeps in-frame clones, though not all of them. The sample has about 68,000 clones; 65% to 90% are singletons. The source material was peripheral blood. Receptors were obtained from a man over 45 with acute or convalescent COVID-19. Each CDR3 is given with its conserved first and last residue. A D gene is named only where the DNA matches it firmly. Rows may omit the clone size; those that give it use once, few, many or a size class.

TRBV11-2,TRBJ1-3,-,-,TGTGCCAGCAGCTTTCTACAGCTCTCTGGAAACACCATATATTTT,CASSFLQLSGNTIYF
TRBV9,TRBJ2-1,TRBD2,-,TGTGCCAGCAGCGGTGGAGCGGGGGGGTACAATGAGCAGTTCTTC,CASSGGAGGYNEQFF
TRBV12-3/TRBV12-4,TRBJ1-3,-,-,TGTGCCAGCAGTTTGGGGCCCGGAAACACCATATATTTT,CASSLGPGNTIYF
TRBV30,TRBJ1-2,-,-,TGTGCCTGTTTCGGGGAGAACTATGGCTACACCTTC,CACFGENYGYTF
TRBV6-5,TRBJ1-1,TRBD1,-,TGTGCCAGCAGTTACCCCCGGACAGGTCGAAACACTGAAGCTTTCTTT,CASSYPRTGRNTEAFF
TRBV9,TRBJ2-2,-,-,TGTGCCAGCAGCCCAACAGGCACCGGGGAGCTGTTTTTT,CASSPTGTGELFF
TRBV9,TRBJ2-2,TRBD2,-,TGTGCCAGCAGCGTCAAACTAGCGGCGGGGAACACCGGGGAGCTGTTTTTT,CASSVKLAAGNTGELFF
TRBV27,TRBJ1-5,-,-,TGTGCCAGCAGCTCCATAGATAGCAATCAGCCCCAGCATTTT,CASSSIDSNQPQHF
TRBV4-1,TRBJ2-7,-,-,TGCGCCAGCAGCCAAGGAGTTGCAGCGGTGGTCTACGAGCAGTACTTC,CASSQGVAAVVYEQYF
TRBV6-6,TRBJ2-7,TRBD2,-,TGTGCCAGCAGTTACGGGAGCGGGGATCCCTACGAGCAGTACTTC,CASSYGSGDPYEQYF
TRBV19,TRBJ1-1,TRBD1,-,TGTGCCAGTACCACCTCAGGGGGAGCCACTGAAGCTTTCTTT,CASTTSGGATEAFF
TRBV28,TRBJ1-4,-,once,TGTGCCAGCAGTGTCTCAGGGCTGGGGGAAAAACTGTTTTTT,CASSVSGLGEKLFF
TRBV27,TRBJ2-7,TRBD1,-,TGTGCCAGCAGTTTGGCAGGGGGTACCTACGAGCAGTACTTC,CASSLAGGTYEQYF
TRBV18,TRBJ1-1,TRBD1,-,TGTGCCAGCTCACCCTTTGACAGGGCCAACACTGAAGCTTTCTTT,CASSPFDRANTEAFF
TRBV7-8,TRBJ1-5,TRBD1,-,TGTGCCAGCAGCCCTCGACAGGGGGCACAGCCCCAGCATTTT,CASSPRQGAQPQHF
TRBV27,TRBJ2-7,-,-,TGTGCCAGCAGTTTAGTCCAGGGGCCTGCATACGAGCAGTACTTC,CASSLVQGPAYEQYF
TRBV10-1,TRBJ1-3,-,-,TGCGCCAGTTCTAAATCGACAGAGCCTGGAAACACCATATATTTT,CASSKSTEPGNTIYF
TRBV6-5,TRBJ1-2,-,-,TGTGCCAGCAGCCCAGGGGCGGGTGGCTACACCTTC,CASSPGAGGYTF
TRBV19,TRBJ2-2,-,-,TGTGCCAGTAGTATAGCTCGGGGGATTAACACCGGGGAGCTGTTTTTT,CASSIARGINTGELFF
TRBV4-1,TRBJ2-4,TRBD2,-,TGCGCCAGCAGCCAAGAAGAGATAGCGGGAGAATTAGCCAAAAACATTCAGTACTTC,CASSQEEIAGELAKNIQYF
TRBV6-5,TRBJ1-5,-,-,TGTGCCAGCAGTTCAGACGGGGTTCAGCCCCAGCATTTT,CASSSDGVQPQHF
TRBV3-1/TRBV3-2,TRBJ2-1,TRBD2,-,TGTGCCAGCAGCCAACAAGGTACAGCGGGACCCTACAATGAGCAGTTCTTC,CASSQQGTAGPYNEQFF
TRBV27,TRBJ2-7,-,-,TGTGCCAGCAGTTTAGGCCGTACCTACGAGCAGTACTTC,CASSLGRTYEQYF
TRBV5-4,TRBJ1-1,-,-,TGTGCCAGCAGCTTGAGATCCGGGTTACACACTGAAGCTTTCTTT,CASSLRSGLHTEAFF
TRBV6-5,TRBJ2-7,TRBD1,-,TGTGCCAGCAGTATAGGCTGGGACAGGGCTCACGAGCAGTACTTC,CASSIGWDRAHEQYF
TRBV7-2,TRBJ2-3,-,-,TGTGCCAGCAGCTTAGGCAGGGTGGGAGATACGCAGTATTTT,CASSLGRVGDTQYF
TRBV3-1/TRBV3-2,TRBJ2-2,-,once,TGTGCCAGCAGCCAAGAGATAATCTGGAGTACCGGGGAGCTGTTTTTT,CASSQEIIWSTGELFF
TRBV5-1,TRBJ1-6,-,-,TGCGCCAGCAGCTTGGACAGGGCCTCCTATAATTCACCCCTCCACTTT,CASSLDRASYNSPLHF
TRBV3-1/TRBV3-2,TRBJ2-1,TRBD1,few,TGTGCCAGCAGCTTTCTCCTGGGACAGGGGATGGGTGAGCAGTTCTTC,CASSFLLGQGMGEQFF
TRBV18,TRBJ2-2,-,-,TGTGCCAGCTCAGCCTCCCGAGGGGGGGAGCTGTTTTTT,CASSASRGGELFF
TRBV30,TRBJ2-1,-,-,TGTGCCTGGAGTTCCCTCCTACGGGGGTACAATGAGCAGTTCTTC,CAWSSLLRGYNEQFF
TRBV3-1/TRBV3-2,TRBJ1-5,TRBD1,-,TGTGCCAGCAGCCAAGTCACAGGGGGTCAGCCCCAGCATTTT,CASSQVTGGQPQHF
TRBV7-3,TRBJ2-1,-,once,TGTGCCAGCAGCTTACAACAGGGCTTGGGTGAGCAGTTCTTC,CASSLQQGLGEQFF
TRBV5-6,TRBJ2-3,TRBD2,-,TGTGCCAGCAGCTTGGCGGCGGCTAGCGGGGGAGATACGCAGTATTTT,CASSLAAASGGDTQYF
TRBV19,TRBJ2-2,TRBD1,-,TGTGCCAGTATGCCACGGACAGGGGGCGACACCGGGGAGCTGTTTTTT,CASMPRTGGDTGELFF
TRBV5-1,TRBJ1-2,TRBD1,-,TGCGCCAGCAGCTTGTCGGGAAGACAGGGTGACTATGGCTACACCTTC,CASSLSGRQGDYGYTF
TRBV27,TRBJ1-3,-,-,TGTGCCAGCAGTTTAACTGGTAGCCCTAGCCATGGAAACACCATATATTTT,CASSLTGSPSHGNTIYF
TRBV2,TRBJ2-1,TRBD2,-,TGTGCCAGCAGTGGACTAGCGGGGGGCCGGGAGCAGTTCTTC,CASSGLAGGREQFF
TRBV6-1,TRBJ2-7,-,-,TGTGCCAGCAGTGAATTGAGGGAATCCTCCTACGAGCAGTACTTC,CASSELRESSYEQYF
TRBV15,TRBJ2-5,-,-,TGTGCCACCAGCAGAGGGGCGGAGGGCCCCAAGTGGACCCAGTACTTC,CATSRGAEGPKWTQYF
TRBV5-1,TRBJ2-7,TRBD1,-,TGCGCCAGCTCCAATTTACAGGGGGCTGGCCTCTCCTACGAGCAGTACTTC,CASSNLQGAGLSYEQYF
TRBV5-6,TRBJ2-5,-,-,TGTGCCAGCAGCCCGGGCGGGGCCCAAGAGACCCAGTACTTC,CASSPGGAQETQYF
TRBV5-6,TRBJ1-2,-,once,TGTGCCAGCAGCTTGTCGTCCTATGGCTACACCTTC,CASSLSSYGYTF
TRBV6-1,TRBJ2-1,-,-,TGTGCCAGCGGAACCGGGGGGCTCTACAATGAGCAGTTCTTC,CASGTGGLYNEQFF
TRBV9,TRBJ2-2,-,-,TGTGCCAGCAGCGTAGGAGGTGGGAACACCGGGGAGCTGTTTTTT,CASSVGGGNTGELFF
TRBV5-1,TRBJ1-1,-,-,TGCGCCAGCAGCTTGGGGGGAGGGATGTCGTTCACTGAAGCTTTCTTT,CASSLGGGMSFTEAFF
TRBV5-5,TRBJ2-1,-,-,TGTGCCAGCAGCTTGGCGCCCAGGCCTTACAATGAGCAGTTCTTC,CASSLAPRPYNEQFF
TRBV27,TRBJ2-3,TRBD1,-,TGTGCCAGCAGTTTGGGACAGACTTATACGCAGTATTTT,CASSLGQTYTQYF
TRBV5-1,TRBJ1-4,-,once,TGCGCCAGCAGCTTGAATCAGTTAAATGAAAAACTGTTTTTT,CASSLNQLNEKLFF
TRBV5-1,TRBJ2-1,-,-,TGCGCCAGCAGCCCGGAGGGTTTTTTTAGAAATGAGCAGTTCTTC,CASSPEGFFRNEQFF
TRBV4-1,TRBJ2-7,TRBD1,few,TGCGCCAGCAGTCAGGGACAGGGTTTTACCTACGAGCAGTACTTC,CASSQGQGFTYEQYF
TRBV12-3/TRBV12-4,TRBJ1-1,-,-,TGTGCCAGCAGTGGAGGGGTGGGAGCTGAAGCTTTCTTT,CASSGGVGAEAFF
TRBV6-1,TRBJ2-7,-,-,TGTGCCAGCAGTGAAAACAGGGACCACGAGCAGTACTTC,CASSENRDHEQYF
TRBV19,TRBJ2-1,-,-,TGTGCCAGTAGTATACAGGGTAGAAATGAGCAGTTCTTC,CASSIQGRNEQFF
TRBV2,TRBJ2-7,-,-,TGTGCCAGCAGTGCCCCGAGTCCCCCTAGCCAGTACGAGCAGTACTTC,CASSAPSPPSQYEQYF
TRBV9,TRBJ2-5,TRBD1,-,TGTGCCAGCAGCGCAACAGGGGGCCACGAGACCCAGTACTTC,CASSATGGHETQYF
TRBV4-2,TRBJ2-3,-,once,TGTGCCAGCAGCCAAGATCCTGTAGCGTTTAGCACAGATACGCAGTATTTT,CASSQDPVAFSTDTQYF
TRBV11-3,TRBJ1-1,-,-,TGTGCCAGCAGCGTAACAGGGCTGACTGAAGCTTTCTTT,CASSVTGLTEAFF
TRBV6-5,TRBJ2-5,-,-,TGTGCCAGCAGTTCCCCCGCGTTAGAGACCCAGTACTTC,CASSSPALETQYF